This T cell receptor (beta chain) came from a study of control samples from healthy donors and cancer patients. Sequencing was performed with immunoSEQ multiplex PCR; in TCRdb, only in-frame clones are kept and a portion is missing. The sample carries tens of thousands of clones, 85% to 90% recorded once. The CDR3 contains 14 residues. Trimming left V 6 bases short and J 3 bases short, with 12 bases between. Germline V gives CDR1 ENHRY, CDR2 SYGVKD. This TCR derives from a woman in her 50s with colorectal cancer. What was sequenced was PBMCs. The chain combines TRBV10-3 with TRBJ1-5; D is ambiguous. The CDR3 is CAIRDDGDNQPQHF. The CDR3 DNA follows: TGTGCCATCAGGGACGATGGGGACAATCAGCCCCAGCATTTT.